This paragraph covers one T cell receptor (beta chain) sequence. Its specificity is not known. The data derive from a study of cytomegalovirus exposure and HLA in healthy donors. Overall study context: The 130 or so validation repertoires and the approximately 640 first-cohort repertoires shared a platform, a later analysis reported. Study results and caveats: Rarity marked most TCR sequences, yet some public TCRs occurred in many donors. TCR beta chains numbering more than 150 were designated cytomegalovirus-associated.

TCRdb's copy holds only in-frame clones and misses some; the assay was immunoSEQ multiplex PCR. Of under 350,000 clones in the sample, 70% to 90% were seen once. This receptor was obtained from a young woman in good health and CMV-seronegative. Sequences were obtained from PBMCs.

In DNA, the CDR3 is TGTGCCAGCAGCTTAGTTAGGGTAGGGGCCCTACACGGCTATGGCTACACCTTC. Translating gives CASSLVRVGALHGYGYTF. The genes are TRBV11-2 and TRBJ1-2, with a possible D match to TRBD1 (5 bases). The V end was cut by 1 base, the J end by 4 bases, with 22 bases between. Per the germline V gene, CDR1 is SGHAT and CDR2 is FQNNGV. This CDR3 is built from 18 residues.